The rows below give T cell receptor beta chains drawn from one sample of a study of OX40 agonist ivuxolimab in advanced cancers. The data were produced by immunoSEQ multiplex PCR, yet TCRdb's version contains in-frame clones alone and is incomplete. The data show around 45,000 clones, approximately 91% seen once. The sample consisted of CD4+ or CD8+ T cells sorted from blood, taken in a trial of the OX40 agonist ivuxolimab. These receptors were collected from an adult with an advanced solid tumor such as melanoma, head and neck, liver or kidney cancer. Both conserved end residues are part of each CDR3. The D gene is left open where the match is weak. Size is omitted from some rows. Given values are once, few, many or a class for expanded clones.

TRBD2,TRBV27,TRBJ2-3,NA,CASSPRTSGGAVDTQYF,TGTGCCAGCAGTCCCCGGACTAGCGGGGGGGCAGTAGATACGCAGTATTTT
NA,TRBV7-9,TRBJ1-4,NA,CASSPGAINEKLFF,TGTGCCAGCAGCCCCGGGGCCATTAATGAAAAACTGTTTTTT
TRBD1,TRBV27,TRBJ1-6,NA,CASSDPGQTNSPLHF,TGTGCCAGCAGCGACCCGGGACAGACTAATTCACCCCTCCACTTT
NA,TRBV27,TRBJ2-1,once,CASSFLANHEQFF,TGTGCCAGCAGTTTTCTAGCTAACCATGAGCAGTTCTTC
TRBD2,TRBV6-6,TRBJ2-1,NA,CASSYKAGEPYNEQFF,TGTGCCAGCAGTTACAAGGCGGGGGAACCCTACAATGAGCAGTTCTTC
NA,TRBV27,TRBJ1-5,NA,CASNDRGGGPGEPQHF,TGTGCCAGCAATGACCGGGGCGGGGGGCCCGGGGAGCCCCAGCATTTT
NA,TRBV7-6,TRBJ1-1,NA,CASSSTGMNTEAFF,TGTGCCAGCAGCTCAACAGGGATGAACACTGAAGCTTTCTTT
NA,TRBV28,TRBJ1-2,NA,CASSLWSQANGYTF,TGTGCCAGCAGTTTATGGAGCCAGGCTAACGGCTACACCTTC
NA,TRBV14,TRBJ2-7,NA,CASISAEAAYEQYF,TGTGCCAGCATATCTGCAGAGGCGGCCTACGAGCAGTACTTC
TRBD1,TRBV7-8,TRBJ2-7,NA,CASSPPRTGGVEQYF,TGTGCCAGCAGCCCCCCCCGGACAGGGGGCGTCGAGCAGTACTTC
TRBD1,TRBV19,TRBJ1-5,NA,CASNPTGALGQPQHF,TGTGCCAGTAACCCCACAGGGGCTCTAGGTCAGCCCCAGCATTTT
NA,TRBV2,TRBJ2-7,NA,CAKRGRFSYEQYF,TGTGCGAAACGGGGCAGATTTTCCTACGAGCAGTACTTC
NA,TRBV19,TRBJ2-2,NA,CASSPFEGGDTGELFF,TGTGCCAGTAGCCCTTTCGAAGGGGGGGACACCGGGGAGCTGTTTTTT
NA,TRBV21-1,TRBJ1-6,NA,CASSKLGQGGSPLHF,TGTGCCAGCAGCAAATTAGGGCAGGGGGGTTCACCCCTCCACTTT
NA,TRBV6-6,TRBJ1-1,NA,CASSYGSGQKYEAFF,TGTGCCAGCAGTTACGGCTCGGGACAAAAATATGAAGCTTTCTTT
NA,TRBV19,TRBJ2-7,NA,CASSHLIGGNEQYF,TGTGCCAGTAGCCATCTTATTGGGGGGAACGAGCAGTACTTC
NA,TRBV28,TRBJ2-1,NA,CASSLKPAPPYNEQFF,TGTGCCAGCAGTTTGAAACCCGCGCCCCCCTACAATGAGCAGTTCTTC
TRBD1,TRBV6-6,TRBJ1-1,NA,CASRPDREERNTEAFF,TGTGCCAGCAGACCCGACAGGGAGGAGAGGAACACTGAAGCTTTCTTT
NA,TRBV6-1,TRBJ2-7,NA,CASSEALNKGTIYEQYF,TGTGCCAGCAGTGAAGCCTTAAATAAGGGCACTATCTACGAGCAGTACTTC
NA,TRBV4-2,TRBJ1-1,NA,CASSPAWGEEAFF,TGTGCCAGCAGCCCAGCTTGGGGCGAAGAAGCTTTCTTT
NA,TRBV27,TRBJ2-1,NA,CASRKGMGYNEQFF,TGTGCCAGCAGGAAGGGGATGGGCTACAATGAGCAGTTCTTC
NA,TRBV15,TRBJ2-1,NA,CATSRDVGFYNEQFF,TGTGCCACCAGCAGAGATGTTGGGTTCTACAATGAGCAGTTCTTC
NA,TRBV27,TRBJ1-1,NA,CASSSRAGGTEAFF,TGTGCCAGCAGTTCCAGAGCTGGAGGCACTGAAGCTTTCTTT
NA,TRBV4-1,TRBJ2-5,once,CASSQDAGPETQYF,TGCGCCAGCAGCCAAGATGCGGGTCCGGAGACCCAGTACTTC
NA,TRBV5-1,TRBJ2-7,NA,CASTDRLKAEQYF,TGCGCCAGCACCGACCGCCTAAAGGCCGAGCAGTACTTC
NA,TRBV6-5,TRBJ2-1,NA,CASSSGAVNEQFF,TGTGCCAGCAGTTCAGGGGCGGTCAATGAGCAGTTCTTC
NA,TRBV5-6,TRBJ2-1,NA,CASSPSGSSYNEQFF,TGTGCCAGCAGCCCGTCGGGGAGCTCCTACAATGAGCAGTTCTTC
TRBD1,TRBV6-5,TRBJ1-5,NA,CASLLTGGSQPQHF,TGTGCCAGCTTACTCACAGGGGGCAGTCAGCCCCAGCATTTT
NA,TRBV28,TRBJ2-5,NA,CASSVGAQPTSQETQYF,TGTGCCAGCAGTGTCGGGGCACAACCCACCAGCCAAGAGACCCAGTACTTC
NA,TRBV27,TRBJ2-3,NA,CASSPGRGDTQYF,TGTGCCAGCAGTCCCGGTCGCGGGGATACGCAGTATTTT
TRBD1,TRBV11-3,TRBJ1-2,NA,CASSRSRDRDFLRYGYTF,TGTGCCAGCAGTCGGAGCCGGGACAGAGACTTTCTTCGGTATGGCTACACCTTC
TRBD2,TRBV30,TRBJ2-3,NA,CAWATSGINTDTQYF,TGTGCCTGGGCCACTAGCGGGATAAACACAGATACGCAGTATTTT
NA,TRBV30,TRBJ1-1,NA,CAWKSPHFEAFF,TGTGCCTGGAAAAGTCCACATTTTGAAGCTTTCTTT
TRBD2,TRBV13,TRBJ2-1,NA,CASSPRTSGRHNEQFF,TGTGCCAGCAGCCCCCGGACTAGCGGGAGGCACAATGAGCAGTTCTTC
TRBD1,TRBV6-4,TRBJ1-1,once,CASSDRGLTEAFF,TGTGCCAGCAGTGACAGGGGGCTGACTGAAGCTTTCTTT
NA,TRBV4-1,TRBJ1-1,NA,CASSRQEVSGEAFF,TGCGCCAGCAGCCGACAGGAGGTAAGCGGTGAAGCTTTCTTT
TRBD1,TRBV6-6,TRBJ1-2,NA,CASSYSTGGADGYTF,TGTGCCAGCAGTTACTCGACAGGGGGCGCGGATGGCTACACCTTC
NA,TRBV7-9,TRBJ1-6,NA,CASIGQGRNSPLHF,TGTGCCAGCATAGGGCAGGGGCGGAATTCACCCCTCCACTTT
NA,TRBV6-5,TRBJ1-2,NA,CASSPQTDYGYTF,TGTGCCAGCAGCCCCCAGACAGACTATGGCTACACCTTC
NA,TRBV7-6,TRBJ2-7,NA,CASSIPDGQYF,TGTGCCAGCAGTATTCCCGACGGGCAGTACTTC
NA,TRBV19,TRBJ1-2,NA,CASSIDMAREHYGYTF,TGTGCCAGTAGTATAGATATGGCCAGGGAACACTATGGCTACACCTTC
NA,TRBV27,TRBJ2-7,NA,CASSLGHQGYEQYF,TGTGCCAGCAGTTTAGGACACCAAGGGTACGAGCAGTACTTC
NA,TRBV7-9,TRBJ1-2,NA,CASSLVGSGNYGYTF,TGTGCCAGCAGCCTCGTCGGGTCGGGGAACTATGGCTACACCTTC
NA,TRBV7-9,TRBJ2-5,NA,CASSLGRGGAQETQYF,TGTGCCAGCAGCTTAGGGCGGGGTGGGGCTCAAGAGACCCAGTACTTC
NA,TRBV6-5,TRBJ2-1,NA,CASTGPSREQFF,TGTGCCAGCACGGGCCCCTCGAGAGAGCAGTTCTTC
TRBD1,TRBV30,TRBJ2-5,NA,CAWSLNPGQTYF,TGTGCCTGGAGCCTGAATCCGGGACAGACCTACTTC
NA,TRBV28,TRBJ1-2,NA,CASSLGDSDGYTF,TGTGCCAGCAGTTTGGGGGATAGCGATGGCTACACCTTC
NA,TRBV5-4,TRBJ2-3,once,CASSYYLPRDASNPDTQYF,TGTGCCAGCAGCTACTACCTTCCACGGGACGCTAGTAACCCCGATACGCAGTATTTT